The sequence of this T cell receptor beta chain was determined in a study of blood T cell repertoires in COVID-19. The overall study: Samples taken during acute and convalescent COVID-19 were collected in the United States, Italy and Spain. T cells, B-cell-depleted T cells, or PBMCs provided the cDNA or gDNA that served as material.

This CDR3 comprises 13 residues. Trimming at V came to 10 bases and at J to 4 bases, leaving 6 bases not matched to a gene. In the authors' methods: Estimated nucleated cell counts came from reference gene primer amplification. Measured with immunoSEQ multiplex PCR; TCRdb has only the in-frame clones, and not every one. V and J calls and clone size are given by that table; D and trimming were obtained from the DNA. This sample has 130,000 to 150,000 clones, with around 85% found just once. This TCR was sampled from a woman between 40 and 50 years old with active or convalescent COVID-19. The sample comprised peripheral blood. This rearrangement joins TRBV12-3 or TRBV12-4 to TRBJ1-1, with 10 bases identical to TRBD1. DNA of the CDR3: TGTGCCACCCAACGACAGGGGGCCACTGAAGCTTTCTTT. It encodes CATQRQGATEAFF.